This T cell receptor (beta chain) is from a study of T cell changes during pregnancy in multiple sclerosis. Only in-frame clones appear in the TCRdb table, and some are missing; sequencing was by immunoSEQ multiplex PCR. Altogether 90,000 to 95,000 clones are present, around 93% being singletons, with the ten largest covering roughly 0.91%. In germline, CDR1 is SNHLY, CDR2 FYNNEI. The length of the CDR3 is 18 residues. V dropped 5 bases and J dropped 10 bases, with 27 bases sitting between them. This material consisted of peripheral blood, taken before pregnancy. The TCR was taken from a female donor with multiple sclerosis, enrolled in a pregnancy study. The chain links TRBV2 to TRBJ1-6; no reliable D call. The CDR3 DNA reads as TGTGCCAGCAGTTTAAAGCGCCTTGGAGGAACCCTGAGGTCACCCCTCCACTTT. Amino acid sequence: CASSLKRLGGTLRSPLHF.